Described below is a single TCR beta chain sequence and its context. The CDR3 is 14 residues long. The germline V gene encodes CDR1 SGHDT and CDR2 YYEEEE. With V trimmed by 2 bases and J by 2 bases, 2 bases remained unmatched. The sample belongs to a study of blood T cell repertoires in COVID-19. Looking at the study overall: Spain, Italy and the United States supplied samples that represented acute and convalescent COVID-19. Sources were T cells, B-cell-depleted T cells, or PBMCs; the material itself was cDNA or gDNA.

In the source study's methods: Reference gene primer amplification yielded estimated nucleated cell counts. TCRdb's copy holds only in-frame clones and misses some; the assay was immunoSEQ multiplex PCR. The V and J calls and clone size were taken over from that table, and D and trimming were inferred from the DNA. The table has tens of thousands of clones, around 86% seen once. The specimen sequenced was peripheral blood. The clonotype was recovered from a woman aged 55 to 70 with acute or convalescent COVID-19. The chain links TRBV5-6 to TRBJ1-2; TRBD1 matches 8 bases. The CDR3 DNA reads as TGTGCCAGCAGCTTCGGACAGGGCAACTATGGCTACACCTTC. This sequence encodes CASSFGQGNYGYTF.